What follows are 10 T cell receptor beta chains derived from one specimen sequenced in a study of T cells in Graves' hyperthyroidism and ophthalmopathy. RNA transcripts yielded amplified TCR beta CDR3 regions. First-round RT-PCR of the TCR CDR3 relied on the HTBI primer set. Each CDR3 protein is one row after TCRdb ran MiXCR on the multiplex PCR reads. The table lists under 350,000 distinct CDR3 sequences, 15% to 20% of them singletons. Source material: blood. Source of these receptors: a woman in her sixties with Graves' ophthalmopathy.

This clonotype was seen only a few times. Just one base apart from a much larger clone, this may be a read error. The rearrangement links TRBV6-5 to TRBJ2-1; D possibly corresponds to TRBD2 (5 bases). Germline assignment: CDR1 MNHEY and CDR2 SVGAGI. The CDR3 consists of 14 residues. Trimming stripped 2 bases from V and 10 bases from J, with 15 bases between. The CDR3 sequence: CASSYTFSSNEQFF. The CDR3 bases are TGTGCCAGCAGTTACACGTTCTCTAGCAACGAGCAGTTCTTC.

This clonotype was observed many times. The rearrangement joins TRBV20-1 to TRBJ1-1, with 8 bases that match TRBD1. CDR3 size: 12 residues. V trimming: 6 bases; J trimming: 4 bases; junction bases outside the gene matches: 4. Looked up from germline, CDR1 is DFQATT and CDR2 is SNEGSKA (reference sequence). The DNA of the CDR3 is TGCAGTGCGAGGACAGGGAGCACTGAAGCTTTCTTT. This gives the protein CSARTGSTEAFF.

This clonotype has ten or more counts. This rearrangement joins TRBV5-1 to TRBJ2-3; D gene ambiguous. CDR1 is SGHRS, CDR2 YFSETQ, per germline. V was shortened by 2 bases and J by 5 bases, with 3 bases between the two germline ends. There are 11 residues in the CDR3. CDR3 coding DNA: TGCGCCAGCAGCTTCGAAGATACGCAGTATTTT. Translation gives CASSFEDTQYF.

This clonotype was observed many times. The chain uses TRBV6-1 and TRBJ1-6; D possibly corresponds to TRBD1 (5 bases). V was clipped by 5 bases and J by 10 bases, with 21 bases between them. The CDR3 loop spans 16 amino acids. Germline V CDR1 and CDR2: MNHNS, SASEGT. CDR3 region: CASSYRGQGESSPLHF. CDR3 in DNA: TGTGCCAGCAGTTATAGGGGTCAAGGGGAGAGCTCACCCCTCCACTTT.

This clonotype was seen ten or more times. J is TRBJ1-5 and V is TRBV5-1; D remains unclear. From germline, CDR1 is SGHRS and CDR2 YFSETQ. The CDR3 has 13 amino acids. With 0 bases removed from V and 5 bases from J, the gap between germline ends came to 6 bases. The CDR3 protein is CASSLETDQPQHF. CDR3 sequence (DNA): TGCGCCAGCAGCTTGGAAACGGATCAGCCCCAGCATTTT.

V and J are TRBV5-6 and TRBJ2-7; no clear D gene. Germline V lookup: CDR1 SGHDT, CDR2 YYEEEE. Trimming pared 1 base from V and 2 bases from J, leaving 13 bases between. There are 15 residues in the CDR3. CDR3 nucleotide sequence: TGTGCCAGCAGCTTGTGGGCAGGCCGGACCTACGAGCAGTACTTC. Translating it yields CASSLWAGRTYEQYF.

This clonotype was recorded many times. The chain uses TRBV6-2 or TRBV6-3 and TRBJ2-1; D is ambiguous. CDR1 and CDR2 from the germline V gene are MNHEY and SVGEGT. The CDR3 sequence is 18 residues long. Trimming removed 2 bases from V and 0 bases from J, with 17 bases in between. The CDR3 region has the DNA TGTGCCAGCAGTTACGGGTGGCTATCGGCAGGCTCCTACAATGAGCAGTTCTTC. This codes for CASSYGWLSAGSYNEQFF.

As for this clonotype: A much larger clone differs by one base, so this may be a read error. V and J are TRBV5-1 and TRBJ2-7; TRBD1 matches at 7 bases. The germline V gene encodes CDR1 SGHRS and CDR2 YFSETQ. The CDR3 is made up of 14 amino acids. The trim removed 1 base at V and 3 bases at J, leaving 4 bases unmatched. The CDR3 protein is CASSLTGAGYEQYF. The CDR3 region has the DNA TGCGCCAGCAGCTTGACAGGGGCTGGCTACGAGCAGTACTTC.

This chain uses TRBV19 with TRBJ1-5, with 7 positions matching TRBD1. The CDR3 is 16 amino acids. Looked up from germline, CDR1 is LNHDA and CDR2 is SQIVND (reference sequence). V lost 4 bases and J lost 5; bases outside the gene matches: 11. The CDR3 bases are TGTGCCAGTAGTAGAGGGACAGTCTTAACCCATCAGCCCCAGCATTTT. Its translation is CASSRGTVLTHQPQHF. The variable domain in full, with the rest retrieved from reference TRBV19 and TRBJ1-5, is DGGITQSPKYLFRKEGQNVTLSCEQNLNHDAMYWYRQDPGQGLRLIYYSQIVNDFQKGDIAEGYSVSREKKESFPLTVTSAQKNPTAFYLCASSRGTVLTHQPQHFGDGTRLSIL.

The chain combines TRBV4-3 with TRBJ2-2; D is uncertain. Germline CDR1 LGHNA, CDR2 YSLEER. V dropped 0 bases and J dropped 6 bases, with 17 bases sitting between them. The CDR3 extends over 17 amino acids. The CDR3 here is CASSQDSVRTAPGELFF. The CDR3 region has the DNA TGCGCCAGCAGCCAAGATTCTGTCAGGACCGCTCCCGGGGAGCTGTTTTTT.